The next 13 T cell receptor beta chains were all read from a single sample in a study of cytomegalovirus exposure and HLA in healthy donors (dated by TCRdb to 2015 to 2018). The library was generated by the immunoSEQ multiplex PCR assay. For the multiplex PCR, a mixture combining 60 forward primers for TCR Vbeta segments and 13 reverse primers for TCR Jbeta segments was used. TCRdb's version of the immuneACCESS table is confined to in-frame rearrangements and falls short of the full clone set. An unresolved V gene accounts for under half of the shortfall where checked; the remainder is of unknown origin. The sample includes about 130,000 clones, with around nine tenths observed a single time. 5.2% of the sample is held by the ten biggest clonotypes. The specimen was PBMCs. These TCRs come from a woman aged 25 to 39 in good health and CMV-seronegative.

The J gene is TRBJ2-7, the V gene TRBV2; 7 bases line up with TRBD1. The V gene end was trimmed by 8 bases and the J gene end by 0 bases; junction bases not matched to a gene: 10. There are 15 residues in the CDR3. Germline CDR1 SNHLY, CDR2 FYNNEI. The CDR3 here is CASGHRGSSSYEQYF. The CDR3 DNA follows: TGTGCCAGCGGCCACAGGGGATCCAGCTCCTACGAGCAGTACTTC. The full variable domain, in which reference TRBV2 and TRBJ2-7 provide the parts outside the CDR3, is EPEVTQTPSHQVTQMGQEVILRCVPISNHLYFYWYRQILGQKVEFLVSFYNNEISEKSEIFDDQFSVERPDGSNFTLKIRSTKLEDSAMYFCASGHRGSSSYEQYFGPGTRLTVT.

The V call is TRBV30, the J call TRBJ2-7, with D perhaps TRBD1 (5 bases). Trimming stripped 0 bases from V and 4 bases from J, with 13 bases between. Germline V gene data show CDR1 as GTSNPN and CDR2 as SVGIG (reference sequence). This CDR3 comprises 14 residues. The chain's CDR3 is CAWSVRQQPYEQYF. The CDR3 nucleotides are TGTGCCTGGAGTGTTAGACAGCAGCCTTACGAGCAGTACTTC.

V usage is TRBV6-5 and J usage is TRBJ1-2, with D possibly being TRBD1 (5 bases). Per the germline V gene, CDR1 is MNHEY and CDR2 is SVGAGI. The germline V and J ends were trimmed by 2 bases and 5 bases, with 15 bases remaining between them. CDR3 length: 15 residues. The CDR3 here is CASSYGAGGDYGYTF. The CDR3 DNA follows: TGTGCCAGCAGTTACGGGGCCGGGGGGGATTATGGCTACACCTTC.

V usage is TRBV7-9 and J usage is TRBJ2-7; no firm D call. The germline V gene has CDR1 SEHNR and CDR2 FQNEAQ (reference sequence). Trimming stripped 3 bases from V and 0 bases from J, with 18 bases between. This CDR3 is built from 17 residues. The CDR3 here is CASSFDSRNPSSYEQYF. In DNA form, the CDR3 reads TGTGCCAGCAGCTTTGACTCACGCAATCCCAGCTCCTACGAGCAGTACTTC.

The chain employs TRBV10-3 and TRBJ2-3; 16 bases align to TRBD2. Trimming removed 6 bases from V and 4 bases from J; junction bases left unmatched: 4. Germline V gene lookup returns CDR1 ENHRY and CDR2 SYGVKD. This CDR3 comprises 16 residues. CDR3 bases: TGTGCCATCAGGTCGGGACTAGCGGGGGGGGCAGATACGCAGTATTTT. Amino acids: CAIRSGLAGGADTQYF.

The chain links TRBV11-2 to TRBJ2-1, with a weak D call TRBD2 (7 bases). Per the germline V gene, CDR1 is SGHAT and CDR2 is FQNNGV. The CDR3 length is 16 residues. The V end lost 4 bases, the J end lost 9 bases, and 22 bases lay between the germline ends. This CDR3 is CASSYGLAEWGAEQFF. The CDR3 region has the DNA TGTGCCAGCAGCTATGGTCTAGCGGAGTGGGGGGCTGAGCAGTTCTTC.

This chain joins TRBV27 and TRBJ2-7, with D possibly matching TRBD2 (6 bases). Looked up from germline, CDR1 is MNHEY and CDR2 is SMNVEV (reference sequence). CDR3 size: 14 residues. Trimming removed 3 bases at V and 4 bases at J, with 13 bases between. CDR3 region: CASSFGGDRYEQYF. CDR3 bases: TGTGCCAGCAGTTTCGGGGGTGACCGTTACGAGCAGTACTTC.

The CDR3 DNA is TGTGCCAGCAGCGCTAGAGGTGAGACGAACTATGGCTACACCTTC. It is translated as CASSARGETNYGYTF. J is TRBJ1-2 and V is TRBV5-4; no reliable D call. Germline V gene lookup returns CDR1 SGHNT and CDR2 YYREEE (reference sequence). The CDR3 is made up of 15 amino acids. V dropped 4 bases and J dropped 2 bases, with 15 bases sitting between them.

The chain uses TRBV7-9 and TRBJ2-7; possible D gene TRBD2, 5 bases. Germline V gene sequence: CDR1 SEHNR, CDR2 FQNEAQ (reference sequence). CDR3 size: 13 residues. Trimming removed 4 bases at V and 3 bases at J, with 10 bases between. The CDR3 DNA sequence: TGTGCCAGCAGCTCCCCGGGGAACTACGAGCAGTACTTC. This codes for CASSSPGNYEQYF.

The chain joins TRBV28 to TRBJ1-5; tentatively, D is TRBD1 (6 bases). With 3 bases removed from V and 2 bases from J, the gap between germline ends came to 23 bases. Germline lookup yields CDR1 MDHEN and CDR2 SYDVKM. CDR3 size: 19 residues. CDR3 bases: TGTGCCAGCAGTTTCCTTAATACCGGATCACAGGGCCGCAATCAGCCCCAGCATTTT. Translated: CASSFLNTGSQGRNQPQHF.

This chain uses TRBV7-6 with TRBJ2-7; possibly TRBD2 for D (5 bases). The ends were cut back, 1 base at V and 6 bases at J, with 13 bases in the middle. Germline V gene data show CDR1 as SGHVS and CDR2 as FNYEAQ. This CDR3 contains 14 residues. The DNA of the CDR3 is TGTGCCAGCAGCTTAGGGACTTCCACTATCGAGCAGTACTTC. It specifies CASSLGTSTIEQYF.

The J gene is TRBJ2-2, the V gene TRBV9, with no clear D. Germline V gene lookup returns CDR1 SGDLS and CDR2 YYNGEE. V lost 0 bases, J lost 5 bases, and 5 bases lay in between. The CDR3 is 13 amino acids. CDR3 protein: CASSVARTGELFF. For the CDR3, the DNA is TGTGCCAGCAGCGTAGCGAGGACCGGGGAGCTGTTTTTT.

The chain employs TRBV29-1 and TRBJ1-4, with D unresolved. The CDR3 is 13 residues long. Germline V gene lookup returns CDR1 SQVTM and CDR2 ANQGSEA. The ends were cut back, 7 bases at V and 8 bases at J, with 17 bases in the middle. Written as DNA, the CDR3 is TGCAGCGCCATGGAACAGCGGCGGGAAAAACTGTTTTTT. Protein: CSAMEQRREKLFF.